Listed below are T cell receptor beta chains from one sample, sequenced in a study of patients and donors after allogeneic stem cell transplantation. TCRdb ran MiXCR on the RT-PCR reads and lists one entry per CDR3 protein. This sample has about 150,000 distinct CDR3 sequences; about 24% occur once, and the top ten carry approximately 26%. Sequences were obtained from blood, either unsorted or a sorted T cell fraction (not recorded which). The receptors here all came from a human donor who was either an allogeneic HSCT recipient or a stem cell or donor lymphocyte infusion donor (not recorded which). It is not recorded whose cells these are; they may come from a transplant donor. Each CDR3 is given with its conserved first and last residue. A D gene is named only where the DNA matches it firmly. Size tells how often a clone was seen (once, few, many) or the class of an expanded clone, and some rows leave it out.

NA,TRBJ2-5,NA,TRBV12-3/TRBV12-4,TGTGCCAGCAGTTTATGGGGAGCACAAGAGACCCAGTACTTC,CASSLWGAQETQYF
NA,TRBJ2-1,NA,TRBV20-1,TGCAGTGCTAGAGTCTCGGGGACAAAGAACTACAATGAGCAGTTCTTC,CSARVSGTKNYNEQFF
once,TRBJ2-7,NA,TRBV29-1,TGCAGCGTTGAAAGAGACAGTTACGAGCAGTACTTC,CSVERDSYEQYF
NA,TRBJ1-6,NA,TRBV12-3/TRBV12-4,TGTGCCAGCAGTTTTGGTCCTGGGTCTTCACCCCTCCACTTT,CASSFGPGSSPLHF
many,TRBJ1-3,NA,TRBV20-1,TGCAGTGCTAGAAAAGTAGGAAACACCATATATTTT,CSARKVGNTIYF
once,TRBJ2-1,NA,TRBV18,TGTGCCAGCGCAACTTCTCTCCCGAGGCCCGGCGTCGATGAGCAGTTCTTC,CASATSLPRPGVDEQFF
NA,TRBJ2-7,TRBD2,TRBV5-1,TGCGCCAGCAGCTTGGTAGCGGGAATGGACGAGCAGTACTTC,CASSLVAGMDEQYF
NA,TRBJ2-1,NA,TRBV6-2/TRBV6-3,TGTGCCAGCAGTTACGTGGGAACATTCTACAATGAGCAGTTCTTC,CASSYVGTFYNEQFF
few,TRBJ1-2,TRBD1,TRBV5-1,TGCGCCAGCAGCTTCAACGCTAGGGGGCTTGGTGGCTACACCTTC,CASSFNARGLGGYTF
NA,TRBJ2-1,NA,TRBV7-7,TGTGCCAGCAGCTTATCGGTCAATTACAATGAGCAGTTCTTC,CASSLSVNYNEQFF
NA,TRBJ1-5,TRBD1,TRBV7-2,TGTGCCAGCAGCTTAGTCGGGGACAGGAATCAGCCCCAGCATTTT,CASSLVGDRNQPQHF
NA,TRBJ2-7,NA,TRBV4-2,TGTGCCAGCAGCCAAGATTCTGATTCCGACTACGAGCAGTACTTC,CASSQDSDSDYEQYF
NA,TRBJ2-3,TRBD2,TRBV5-1,TGCGCCAGCAGTAACGGACTAGTCGGGGTCACAGATACGCAGTATTTT,CASSNGLVGVTDTQYF
NA,TRBJ2-7,TRBD2,TRBV7-6,TGTGCCAGTAGCGGGAGACTTGGATCCTACGAGCAGTACTTC,CASSGRLGSYEQYF
NA,TRBJ2-1,NA,TRBV18,TGTGCCAGCTCACCACCCCGATTAACGTCAAGGCCCCGGTTAAGGAGCTCCTACAATGAGCAGTTCTTC,CASSPPRLTSRPRLRSSYNEQFF